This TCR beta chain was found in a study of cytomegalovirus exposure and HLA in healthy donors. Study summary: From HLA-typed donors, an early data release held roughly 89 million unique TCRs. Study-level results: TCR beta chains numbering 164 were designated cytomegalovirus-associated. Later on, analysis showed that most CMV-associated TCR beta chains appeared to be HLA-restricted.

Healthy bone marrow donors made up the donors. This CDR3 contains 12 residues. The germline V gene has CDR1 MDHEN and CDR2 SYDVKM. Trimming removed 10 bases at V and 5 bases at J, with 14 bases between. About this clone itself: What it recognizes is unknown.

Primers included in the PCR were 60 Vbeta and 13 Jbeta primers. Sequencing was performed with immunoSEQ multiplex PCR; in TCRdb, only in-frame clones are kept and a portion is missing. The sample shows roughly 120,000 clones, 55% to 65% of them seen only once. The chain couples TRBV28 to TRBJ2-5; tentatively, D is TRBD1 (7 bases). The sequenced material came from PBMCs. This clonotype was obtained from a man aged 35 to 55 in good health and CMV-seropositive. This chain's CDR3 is CATGDSGETQYF. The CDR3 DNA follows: TGTGCCACCGGGGACAGCGGGGAGACCCAGTACTTC.